A selection of T cell receptor beta chains follows, all from one sample in a study of blood T cell dynamics during melanoma immunotherapy. Sequencing used immunoSEQ multiplex PCR; TCRdb keeps in-frame clones, though not all of them. The sample has some 10,000 clones, 80% to 90% seen once. The material was blood, obtained from a patient treated with checkpoint blockade. The origin of the receptors is a human donor with melanoma. The CDR3 runs from the conserved cysteine through the conserved F or W. The D gene is left open where the match is weak. Size tells how often a clone was seen (once, few, many) or the class of an expanded clone, and some rows leave it out.

J | V | size | D | CDR3 | DNA
TRBJ2-3 | TRBV5-1 | . | TRBD2 | CASSLEVLAGTDTQYF | TGCGCCAGCAGCTTGGAGGTCCTAGCGGGCACAGATACGCAGTATTTT
TRBJ1-6 | TRBV28 | . | . | CASTLSFEAAGNSPLHF | TGTGCCAGCACCCTTTCTTTCGAGGCCGCGGGGAATTCACCCCTCCACTTT
TRBJ1-1 | TRBV7-6 | once | TRBD1 | CASSAKQGAGETEAFF | TGTGCCAGCAGCGCAAAACAGGGGGCGGGTGAGACTGAAGCTTTCTTT
TRBJ1-2 | TRBV30 | . | TRBD1 | CAWSVLHSGGYGYTF | TGTGCCTGGAGTGTACTACATTCAGGGGGCTATGGCTACACCTTC
TRBJ1-3 | TRBV6-5 | . | . | CASRNTGGNTIYF | TGTGCCAGCCGGAATACAGGGGGAAACACCATATATTTT
TRBJ1-4 | TRBV5-1 | . | . | CASSLATGGEKLFF | TGCGCCAGCAGCTTGGCCACAGGAGGCGAAAAACTGTTTTTT
TRBJ2-1 | TRBV14 | . | . | CASSLYGGAPSYNEQFF | TGTGCCAGCAGCCTTTATGGGGGGGCCCCGTCCTACAATGAGCAGTTCTTC
TRBJ2-5 | TRBV5-6 | . | TRBD1 | CASSGDRVSRGTQYF | TGTGCCAGCAGCGGGGACAGGGTTTCCCGTGGCACCCAGTACTTC
TRBJ2-3 | TRBV5-1 | once | . | CASSLVIGGGPSTDTQYF | TGCGCCAGCAGCTTGGTTATAGGAGGGGGGCCAAGCACAGATACGCAGTATTTT
TRBJ1-5 | TRBV5-1 | . | . | CASSPGQFSNQPQHF | TGCGCCAGCAGCCCTGGACAGTTTAGCAATCAGCCCCAGCATTTT
TRBJ2-2 | TRBV5-1 | . | . | CASSLEGLNTGELFF | TGCGCCAGCAGCTTGGAGGGACTGAACACCGGGGAGCTGTTTTTT
TRBJ2-3 | TRBV21-1 | . | . | CASSYILAGPTDTQYF | TGTGCCAGCAGTTACATCCTAGCGGGGCCAACAGATACGCAGTATTTT
TRBJ1-6 | TRBV5-1 | few | . | CASNDGGNSPLHF | TGCGCCAGCAATGACGGGGGGAATTCACCCCTCCACTTT
TRBJ2-1 | TRBV27 | . | TRBD2 | CACSLSGGSPGPDNEQFF | TGTGCCTGCAGTTTATCGGGAGGGTCTCCTGGCCCCGACAATGAGCAGTTCTTC
TRBJ1-4 | TRBV30 | . | . | CAWTPEGGKLFF | TGTGCCTGGACCCCAGAGGGGGGAAAACTGTTTTTT
TRBJ1-5 | TRBV9 | few | . | CASSVGVRGDQPQHF | TGTGCCAGCAGCGTAGGAGTCAGGGGCGATCAGCCCCAGCATTTT
TRBJ2-5 | TRBV18 | . | TRBD1 | CASSPPDRGVWGTQYF | TGTGCCAGCTCACCACCGGACAGGGGTGTATGGGGGACCCAGTACTTC
TRBJ1-4 | TRBV5-5 | . | . | CASSPDPGRSNEKLFF | TGTGCCAGCAGCCCCGACCCGGGACGGAGTAATGAAAAACTGTTTTTT
TRBJ1-5 | TRBV2 | . | . | CASDWDSNQPQHF | TGTGCCAGCGATTGGGATAGCAATCAGCCCCAGCATTTT